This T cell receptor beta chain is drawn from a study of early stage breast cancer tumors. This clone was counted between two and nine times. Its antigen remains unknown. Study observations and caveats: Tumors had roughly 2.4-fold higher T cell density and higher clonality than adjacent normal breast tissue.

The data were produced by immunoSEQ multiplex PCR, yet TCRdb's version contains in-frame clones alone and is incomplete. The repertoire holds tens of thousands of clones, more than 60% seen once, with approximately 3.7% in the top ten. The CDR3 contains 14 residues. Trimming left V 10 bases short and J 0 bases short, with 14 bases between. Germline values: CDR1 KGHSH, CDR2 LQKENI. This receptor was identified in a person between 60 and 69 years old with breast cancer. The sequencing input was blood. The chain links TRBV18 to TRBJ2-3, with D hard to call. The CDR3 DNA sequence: TGTGCCACCAAAGTCGACGGAAGCACAGATACGCAGTATTTT. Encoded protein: CATKVDGSTDTQYF. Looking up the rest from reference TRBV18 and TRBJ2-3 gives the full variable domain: NAGVMQNPRHLVRRRGQEARLRCSPMKGHSHVYWYRQLPEEGLKFMVYLQKENIIDESGMPKERFSAEFPKEGPSILRIQQVVRGDSAAYFCATKVDGSTDTQYFGPGTRLTVL.